This entry describes one T cell receptor (beta chain). Its antigen remains unidentified. The genes are named according to mouse. The read terminates 1 residue ahead of where the CDR3 ends, so the germline J gene completes it. This table comes from immunoSEQ multiplex PCR, and its TCRdb copy is limited to in-frame clones, with some not included. The table includes about 21,000 clones, about 70% detected once. This sample was taken from a study of tissue T cells after allogeneic stem cell transplantation. Study conclusions and caveats: Alloreactivity or antigen specificity of tissue TCRs was not determined; some clones might be host cells. Blood and spleen captured only part of the tissue TCR repertoire.

CDR1 and CDR2 (germline): NSQYPW, LRSPGD (reference sequence). The CDR3 is 13 amino acids. The V gene lost 6 bases and the J gene lost 5 bases, with 12 bases spanning the gap. J is TRBJ2-5 and V is TRBV1; D is possibly TRBD1 (5 bases). The sequence derives from a female BALB/c mouse in good health. The mouse line has the MHC haplotype H2-d. Sequencing was performed on blood. The part of the CDR3 DNA that was read is TGCACCTGCAGGTCAGGGAAGGGAGACACCCAGTAC. As protein: CTCRSGKGDTQY. The whole CDR3 protein is CTCRSGKGDTQYF.